This TCR beta chain emerged from a study of T cell changes during pregnancy in multiple sclerosis. The J segment lost 5 bases and the V segment lost 0 bases, leaving 2 bases of the junction unmatched. CDR3 length: 13 amino acids. Germline CDR1 SGHDT, CDR2 YYEEEE. Profiling relied on immunoSEQ multiplex PCR, and the TCRdb table lists in-frame clones only, not all of them. The table shows over 60,000 clones, with nearly 90% occurring only once. V gene TRBV5-6 combines with J gene TRBJ2-7, with 7 bases aligning to TRBD1. The sequence was collected from a female donor with multiple sclerosis, enrolled in a pregnancy study. The input for sequencing was peripheral blood, taken in the first trimester of pregnancy. The CDR3 loop is CASSLDRGNEQYF. CDR3 in DNA: TGTGCCAGCAGCTTGGACAGGGGAAACGAGCAGTACTTC.